The 32 T cell receptor beta chains reported below all come from one sample, sequenced in a study of shared clonotypes between healthy human individuals. Only in-frame clones appear in the TCRdb table, and some are missing; sequencing was by immunoSEQ multiplex PCR. The profile shows approximately 2,300,000 clones, 85% to 95% of them singletons. The sample consisted of naive CD4+ T cells from PBMCs. The subset denotes: CD45RA+ positively selected. These receptors were collected from a man aged 18 to 29 in good health. Some clones in this sample may be carry-over from other donors' samples.

This clone showed up just once. J is TRBJ2-3 and V is TRBV28; maybe TRBD1 (5 bases). Trimming pared 6 bases from V and 3 bases from J, leaving 16 bases between. The CDR3 is 15 amino acids. The germline gives CDR1 MDHEN, CDR2 SYDVKM. CDR3 sequence: CASSNRQLGTDTQYF. CDR3 DNA: TGTGCCAGCAGCAATCGACAGTTAGGGACAGATACGCAGTATTTT.

The chain links TRBV5-1 to TRBJ2-4; unclear D gene. V was cut by 4 bases and J by 3 bases, with 11 bases left in between. The CDR3 is 14 amino acids. Per germline, CDR1 SGHRS and CDR2 YFSETQ. CDR3 DNA: TGCGCCAGCAGCCTTACTCCGAGCAAAAACATTCAGTACTTC. Translated: CASSLTPSKNIQYF. The full variable domain, with the rest looked up from reference TRBV5-1 and TRBJ2-4, is KAGVTQTPRYLIKTRGQQVTLSCSPISGHRSVSWYQQTPGQGLQFLFEYFSETQRNKGNFPGRFSGRQFSNSRSEMNVSTLELGDSALYLCASSLTPSKNIQYFGAGTRLSVL.

This clone has a handful of counts. This chain joins TRBV7-2 and TRBJ2-1, with D hard to call. Trimming pared 0 bases from V and 9 bases from J, leaving 9 bases between. The CDR3 is 13 residues long. CDR1 SGHTA and CDR2 FQGNSA come from the germline V gene. In DNA, the CDR3 is TGTGCCAGCAGCTTAGCCACCTGGAGTGAGCAGTTCTTC. Encoded protein: CASSLATWSEQFF.

The gene calls are TRBV29-1 and TRBJ2-7; no clear D. Trimming took 4 bases from V and 2 from J, leaving 6 bases between them. Germline CDR1 reads SQVTM; CDR2 reads ANQGSEA. The CDR3 runs to 11 residues. Here the CDR3 reads CSVAGPYEQYF. The CDR3 DNA follows: TGCAGCGTTGCCGGGCCCTACGAGCAGTACTTC.

The chain has TRBV9 and TRBJ1-2, with D possibly being TRBD1 (5 bases). The V gene lost 1 base and the J gene lost 8 bases, with 9 bases spanning the gap. This CDR3 has 12 amino acids. Germline loops: CDR1 SGDLS, CDR2 YYNGEE. CDR3 in amino acids: CASSVQGDGYTF. As DNA, the CDR3 is TGTGCCAGCAGCGTACAGGGCGACGGCTACACCTTC.

In DNA, the CDR3 is TGTGCCAGCAGTCCTAGCGGGAGAGGGCGGGAGACCCAGTACTTC. This encodes CASSPSGRGRETQYF. The rearrangement uses TRBV5-4 and TRBJ2-5, with 10 bases fitting TRBD2. The CDR3 is 15 amino acids. V lost 5 bases and J lost 5; bases outside the gene matches: 9. CDR1 is SGHNT, CDR2 YYREEE, per germline (reference sequence).

V gene TRBV19 combines with J gene TRBJ2-7; 10 positions agree with TRBD2. Germline assignment: CDR1 LNHDA and CDR2 SQIVND (reference sequence). J was trimmed by 0 bases and V by 4 bases; bases with no gene match: 3. CDR3 length equals 15 residues. The CDR3 DNA sequence: TGTGCCAGTAGTAATATAGCGGGAGGCTCCTACGAGCAGTACTTC. Its translation is CASSNIAGGSYEQYF.

The rearrangement uses TRBV28 and TRBJ1-5, with 7 bases that match TRBD1. The germline V gene encodes CDR1 MDHEN and CDR2 SYDVKM. V shed 11 bases, J shed 7 bases, and the junction held 11 bases outside the gene matches. The CDR3 has 13 residues. The CDR3 region has the DNA TGTGCCGCGGGAGACAGGGTCGGGCAGCCCCAGCATTTT. It codes for CAAGDRVGQPQHF.

The chain combines TRBV6-5 with TRBJ1-5; no definite D call. CDR1 is MNHEY, CDR2 SVGAGI, per germline. The CDR3 consists of 15 residues. The V gene lost 0 bases and the J gene lost 4 bases, with 10 bases spanning the gap. Here the CDR3 reads CASSYSVGANQPQHF. The CDR3 DNA reads as TGTGCCAGCAGTTACTCTGTCGGAGCAAATCAGCCCCAGCATTTT.

V usage is TRBV6-1 and J usage is TRBJ1-1; D not certain. The CDR3 runs 15 residues. The V gene lost 1 base and the J gene lost 0 bases, with 9 bases spanning the gap. Germline V CDR1 and CDR2: MNHNS, SASEGT. The CDR3 sequence: CASSEGPFMNTEAFF. Written as DNA, the CDR3 is TGTGCCAGCAGTGAAGGTCCTTTCATGAACACTGAAGCTTTCTTT.

The J gene is TRBJ2-3, the V gene TRBV5-1, with 8 nucleotides matching TRBD2. Germline V gene sequence: CDR1 SGHRS, CDR2 YFSETQ. Germline trimming cut 4 bases from V and 4 bases from J; bases unmatched to any gene: 11. The CDR3 loop spans 16 amino acids. CDR3 nucleotide sequence: TGCGCCAGCAGCCCGAACGAGGCGGGAGGACCAGATACGCAGTATTTT. This codes for CASSPNEAGGPDTQYF.

The J gene is TRBJ1-2, the V gene TRBV27; the D gene is possibly TRBD1 (5 bases). The V and J ends lost 2 bases and 5 bases respectively, with 15 bases between them. The germline gives CDR1 MNHEY, CDR2 SMNVEV (reference sequence). The CDR3 totals 15 residues. CDR3: CASSLKESGAYGYTF. The CDR3 DNA sequence: TGTGCCAGCAGTTTAAAAGAATCTGGGGCTTATGGCTACACCTTC.

The chain recombines TRBV1 with TRBJ2-5; the table's D call of TRBD2 was not tested on the DNA. TRBV1 is a pseudogene locus. The CDR3 is 17 residues long. The CDR3, as DNA: TGCACCAGCAGCCAAGATTTGGATAGCGGGAGAAAAGAGACCCAGTACTTC. It encodes CTSSQDLDSGRKETQYF.

The rearrangement uses TRBV4-1 and TRBJ1-2, with D hard to call. Germline CDR1 MGHRA, CDR2 YSYEKL. The CDR3 is made up of 16 amino acids. Trimming removed 1 base from V and 4 bases from J, with 16 bases in between. The CDR3 region has the DNA TGCGCCAGCAGCCAAGCCGACACCCTTAAGGGCTATGGCTACACCTTC. It yields the protein CASSQADTLKGYGYTF.

V is TRBV29-1 and J is TRBJ1-3, with unresolved D. Trimming stripped 7 bases from V and 5 bases from J, with 12 bases between. The CDR3 has 12 amino acids. Germline V lookup: CDR1 SQVTM, CDR2 ANQGSEA. CDR3 in DNA: TGCAGCGCCCTGGGAATCCGAAACACCATATATTTT. Translated: CSALGIRNTIYF. Full variable domain (outside the CDR3, taken from reference TRBV29-1 and TRBJ1-3): SAVISQKPSRDICQRGTSLTIQCQVDSQVTMMFWYRQQPGQSLTLIATANQGSEATYESGFVIDKFPISRPNLTFSTLTVSNMSPEDSSIYLCSALGIRNTIYFGEGSWLTVV.

The chain carries TRBV19 and TRBJ2-7; D ambiguous. Trimming stripped 5 bases from V and 4 bases from J, with 18 bases between. Per the germline V gene, CDR1 is LNHDA and CDR2 is SQIVND (reference sequence). The CDR3 length is 15 residues. The CDR3 region has the DNA TGTGCCAGTAGTCCTACTGCCTCAAGAGGTTACGAGCAGTACTTC. This encodes CASSPTASRGYEQYF.

Note on this clone: This sample includes further DNA sequences coding for the same CDR3. V gene TRBV9 combines with J gene TRBJ1-2; D is uncertain. Germline CDR1 is SGDLS and CDR2 is YYNGEE. The V and J ends lost 0 bases and 6 bases respectively, with 12 bases between them. CDR3 length: 14 residues. The CDR3: CASSVGVGSDGYTF. The CDR3 DNA reads TGTGCCAGCAGCGTAGGGGTAGGGTCCGATGGCTACACCTTC. The full variable domain, rest sourced from reference TRBV9 and TRBJ1-2, is DSGVTQTPKHLITATGQRVTLRCSPRSGDLSVYWYQQSLDQGLQFLIQYYNGEERAKGNILERFSAQQFPDLHSELNLSSLELGDSALYFCASSVGVGSDGYTFGSGTRLTVV.

A word on this clone: The identical CDR3 is also encoded by other nucleotide sequences in the sample. This chain links TRBV18 with TRBJ2-5; D perhaps matches TRBD1 (6 bases). The CDR3 totals 13 residues. In germline, CDR1 is KGHSH, CDR2 LQKENI. Trimming left V 4 bases short and J 2 bases short, with 8 bases between. The DNA of the CDR3 is TGTGCCAGCTCACTCGGACAGCAAGAGACCCAGTACTTC. It translates to CASSLGQQETQYF.

This clone came up a few times. The identical CDR3 is also encoded by other nucleotide sequences in the sample. The chain combines TRBV28 with TRBJ1-5; 8 bases map to TRBD1. Germline lookup yields CDR1 MDHEN and CDR2 SYDVKM. The trim removed 6 bases at V and 1 base at J, leaving 8 bases unmatched. The CDR3 has 16 amino acids. CDR3 coding DNA: TGTGCCAGCAGCCCCCAGGGGGCTGGGAGCAATCAGCCCCAGCATTTT. Residues: CASSPQGAGSNQPQHF.

With respect to this clone: In the same sample, other DNA sequences code for this CDR3. The J gene is TRBJ2-7, the V gene TRBV6-5, with D tentatively TRBD1 (6 bases). This CDR3 is 12 amino acids long. V lost 5 bases to trimming and J lost 4 bases, with 9 bases between them. Germline-derived CDR1 and CDR2 are MNHEY and SVGAGI. The CDR3 region is CASSRRGYEQYF. The CDR3 nucleotides read TGTGCCAGCAGTCGCAGGGGTTACGAGCAGTACTTC.

DNA for the CDR3: TGCACCAGCAGCCCTGGGACTAGCGGTACCTACAATGAGCAGTTCTTC. It yields the protein CTSSPGTSGTYNEQFF. The chain combines TRBV1 with TRBJ2-1; TRBD2 reflects the table's D call only, with no check against the DNA. TRBV1 is a listed pseudogene. The CDR3 consists of 16 residues.

Comment on this clone: The sample contains more than one DNA sequence encoding this CDR3. The chain combines TRBV6-1 with TRBJ1-1; 7 nucleotides agree with TRBD1. Germline values: CDR1 MNHNS, CDR2 SASEGT. V was clipped by 6 bases and J by 5 bases; unmatched bases: 9. CDR3 length equals 14 residues. The CDR3 reads CASRSDRVGTEAFF. CDR3 sequence (DNA): TGTGCCAGCAGGTCTGACAGGGTAGGAACTGAAGCTTTCTTT.

The J gene is TRBJ1-1, the V gene TRBV2; 8 bases line up with TRBD1. V gave up 2 bases and J gave up 10 bases; unmatched junction bases: 12. The CDR3 totals 15 residues. Germline-derived CDR1 and CDR2 are SNHLY and FYNNEI. The DNA of the CDR3 is TGTGCCAGCAGTGAATTGAAGGGGCAGGGGGCTGGAGCTTTCTTT. This encodes CASSELKGQGAGAFF.

CDR3: CASRTTGGRGEAFF. CDR3 DNA: TGTGCCAGCAGGACGACAGGGGGCCGAGGTGAAGCTTTCTTT. The V and J genes are TRBV28 and TRBJ1-1, with 10 bases aligning to TRBD1. The J segment lost 7 bases and the V segment lost 6 bases, leaving 8 bases of the junction unmatched. Germline-derived CDR1 and CDR2 are MDHEN and SYDVKM. This CDR3 has 14 amino acids.

V usage is TRBV7-3 and J usage is TRBJ2-1; 7 bases agree with TRBD2. The junction had 10 bases not matched to a gene; V was cut back by 5 bases and J by 9 bases. Germline V gives CDR1 SGHTA, CDR2 FQGTGA. This CDR3 has 14 amino acids. The CDR3 sequence: CASSPRGSHVEQFF. The CDR3, as DNA: TGTGCCAGCAGCCCGCGCGGGAGCCACGTTGAGCAGTTCTTC.

In regard to this clone: The same CDR3 is also encoded by other DNA sequences in this sample. This chain connects TRBV7-3 to TRBJ1-2; TRBD1 matches at 10 bases. The V gene's germline CDR1 is SGHTA and CDR2 FQGTGA. V lost 5 bases to trimming and J lost 4 bases; unmatched junction nucleotides: 4. The CDR3 is 14 residues long. CDR3 in DNA: TGTGCCAGCAGCAGGGACAGGGGAGGCTATGGCTACACCTTC. Amino acids: CASSRDRGGYGYTF.

The chain couples TRBV6-1 to TRBJ2-7, with D possibly TRBD1 on 6 matching bases. Trimming cost V 1 base and J 4 bases, with 17 bases left between them. Germline V CDR1 and CDR2: MNHNS, SASEGT. The CDR3 is 16 amino acids. The CDR3 loop is CASSEGFRGSEYEQYF. CDR3 sequence (DNA): TGTGCCAGCAGTGAAGGATTTAGGGGGAGCGAATACGAGCAGTACTTC.

The gene calls are TRBV30 and TRBJ2-3; D remains ambiguous. V lost 2 bases and J lost 6, with 6 bases in between. Germline V gene data show CDR1 as GTSNPN and CDR2 as SVGIG (reference sequence). This CDR3 contains 11 residues. CDR3 loop: CAWSIRDTQYF. The CDR3 DNA reads as TGTGCCTGGAGTATTAGGGATACGCAGTATTTT.

V is TRBV28 and J is TRBJ2-5; D may be TRBD1 (6 bases). CDR1 is MDHEN, CDR2 SYDVKM, per germline. Trimming removed 8 bases from V and 5 bases from J, with 18 bases in between. The CDR3 has 14 residues. The CDR3 DNA follows: TGTGCCAGCGGGCTGGGGGCAGCAAGGGAGACCCAGTACTTC. Encoded protein: CASGLGAARETQYF.

The chain has TRBV18 and TRBJ1-1; the match to TRBD1 covers 7 bases. CDR1 and CDR2 from the germline V gene are KGHSH and LQKENI. V was pared by 4 bases and J by 1 base, with 3 bases of the junction left unmatched. The CDR3 consists of 14 residues. The DNA of the CDR3 is TGTGCCAGCTCACTGGGGACAGAGAACACTGAAGCTTTCTTT. This translates into CASSLGTENTEAFF.

This clone was recorded once. The V gene is TRBV2, the J gene TRBJ1-5, with TRBD1 matching over 7 bases. This CDR3 contains 14 residues. Germline CDR1 SNHLY, CDR2 FYNNEI. The trim removed 6 bases at V and 3 bases at J, leaving 5 bases unmatched. The CDR3 sequence is CASSAGTANQPQHF. Here the CDR3 DNA reads TGTGCCAGCAGCGCCGGGACAGCCAATCAGCCCCAGCATTTT.

The V and J genes are TRBV6-1 and TRBJ1-5; D is perhaps TRBD1 (6 bases). There are 17 residues in the CDR3. Trimming pared 2 bases from V and 4 bases from J, leaving 18 bases between. Germline V gives CDR1 MNHNS, CDR2 SASEGT. As DNA, the CDR3 is TGTGCCAGCAGTGAACCATTCCGACAGGTCGTAAATCAGCCCCAGCATTTT. It codes for CASSEPFRQVVNQPQHF.